The clone carrying this T cell receptor beta chain was picked up one time. Antigen unknown. This CDR3 is built from 15 residues. The V gene's germline CDR1 is SEHNR and CDR2 FQNEAQ (reference sequence). Germline trimming cut 8 bases from V and 1 base from J; bases unmatched to any gene: 6. The sample is drawn from a study of T cell responses to AZD1222 COVID-19 vaccine. Study-wide points: Across the whole spike, CD4 TCRs peaked at regions 160-218 and 743-854. Clonal diversity may have been underestimated, and the donors were mostly white British, with more females than males. The study identified only 6 or 7 AZD1222 recipients as seropositive at baseline. Samples come after the peak T cell response, not at day 14.

Clones were read by immunoSEQ multiplex PCR, and TCRdb kept only the in-frame ones, dropping some. This sample yields more than 85,000 clones, of which approximately 85% are seen a single time; roughly 12% belongs to the top ten. The J gene is TRBJ2-2, the V gene TRBV7-9, with 8 bases aligning to TRBD2. This material consisted of peripheral blood, taken on day 0 of MenACWY control vaccination. This receptor was identified in an adult in good health. The CDR3 nucleotides are TGTGCCAGCGGAAAGACTAGCGTGAACACCGGGGAGCTGTTTTTT. Protein: CASGKTSVNTGELFF. The whole variable domain, filled in from reference TRBV7-9 and TRBJ2-2, reads DTGVSQNPRHKITKRGQNVTFRCDPISEHNRLYWYRQTLGQGPEFLTYFQNEAQLEKSRLLSDRFSAERPKGSFSTLEIQRTEQGDSAMYLCASGKTSVNTGELFFGEGSRLTVL.